The 10 T cell receptor beta chains reported below all come from one sample, sequenced in a study of PD-1 blockade in classical Hodgkin lymphoma. Documented time point: newly diagnosed, previously untreated cHL patient sample. Profiled with immunoSEQ multiplex PCR; TCRdb holds only in-frame clones, not every one. The table shows 70,000 or so clones, with 93% occurring only once. Material: peripheral blood mononuclear cells (PBMCs). The source is a human donor with classical Hodgkin lymphoma.

The genes are TRBV6-6 and TRBJ1-6; D is unclear. This CDR3 spans 15 amino acids. Per germline, CDR1 MNHNY and CDR2 SVGAGI (reference sequence). The V end was cut by 2 bases, the J end by 7 bases, with 12 bases between. In DNA form, the CDR3 reads TGTGCCAGCAGTTACACCACTACGAGCAATTCACCCCTCCACTTT. It yields the protein CASSYTTTSNSPLHF.

This chain joins TRBV4-1 and TRBJ1-1, with D possibly matching TRBD1 (5 bases). Trimming removed 1 base at V and 8 bases at J, with 11 bases between. The CDR3 contains 13 residues. Germline lookup yields CDR1 MGHRA and CDR2 YSYEKL. The CDR3 protein is CASSQVLGPEAFF. The CDR3 region has the DNA TGCGCCAGCAGCCAAGTATTGGGGCCGGAAGCTTTCTTT.

In its sample, this clone ranks as medium-sized (0.01 to 0.1%). The chain uses TRBV7-9 and TRBJ2-2; TRBD1 matches 10 bases. The CDR3 loop spans 15 amino acids. In germline, CDR1 is SEHNR, CDR2 FQNEAQ (reference sequence). The junction had 8 bases not matched to a gene; V was cut back by 8 bases and J by 5 bases. The CDR3 region has the DNA TGTGCCAGCCCAGACGACAGGGGGCCAACCGGGGAGCTGTTTTTT. Amino acids: CASPDDRGPTGELFF.

The genes are TRBV6-4 and TRBJ2-5, with 10 bases matching TRBD2. V shed 7 bases, J shed 0 bases, and the junction held 11 bases outside the gene matches. Germline V CDR1 and CDR2: MRHNA, SNTAGT. The CDR3 covers 17 residues. The CDR3 region has the DNA TGTGCCAGCAAACCTCAGCGGGAGGGACCATACCAAGAGACCCAGTACTTC. It codes for CASKPQREGPYQETQYF.

This sequence joins TRBV19 and TRBJ1-4; 8 bases match TRBD1. V dropped 3 bases and J dropped 7; count of bases not matched to a gene: 7. Germline V gene lookup returns CDR1 LNHDA and CDR2 SQIVND (reference sequence). The CDR3 has 15 amino acids. The CDR3 DNA reads TGTGCCAGTAGTATGCTGACAGGGGCTGGTGAAAAACTGTTTTTT. This sequence encodes CASSMLTGAGEKLFF. Based on the CDR3 plus reference TRBV19 and TRBJ1-4, the full variable domain is DGGITQSPKYLFRKEGQNVTLSCEQNLNHDAMYWYRQDPGQGLRLIYYSQIVNDFQKGDIAEGYSVSREKKESFPLTVTSAQKNPTAFYLCASSMLTGAGEKLFFGSGTQLSVL.

CDR3 in amino acids: CASSLLTTDTQYF. The CDR3 DNA sequence: TGTGCCAGCAGCTTGTTAACCACGGATACGCAGTATTTT. The rearrangement uses TRBV5-4 and TRBJ2-3; D remains ambiguous. The CDR3 spans 13 residues. The germline gives CDR1 SGHNT, CDR2 YYREEE (reference sequence). V lost 1 base and J lost 6, with 9 bases in between.

The V call is TRBV11-3, the J call TRBJ1-1, with 9 bases lining up with TRBD1. J lost 1 base, V lost 3 bases, and 3 bases had no gene match. CDR1 is SGHNT, CDR2 YENEEA, per germline. CDR3 size: 15 residues. The CDR3 sequence: CASSLGQGENTEAFF. The CDR3 DNA follows: TGTGCCAGCAGCTTGGGACAGGGAGAGAACACTGAAGCTTTCTTT.

The chain couples TRBV7-9 to TRBJ1-2, with unresolved D. The V gene's germline CDR1 is SEHNR and CDR2 FQNEAQ (reference sequence). Trimming left V 1 base short and J 7 bases short, with 4 bases between. The CDR3 totals 11 residues. As DNA, the CDR3 is TGTGCCAGCAGCTTAGTGGGTGGCTACACCTTC. The encoded protein is CASSLVGGYTF.

V gene TRBV12-1 combines with J gene TRBJ2-3. TRBV12-1 is a listed pseudogene. The CDR3 totals 13 residues. CDR3 amino acids: CASSFAGPDTQYF. In DNA form, the CDR3 reads TGTGCCAGCAGCTTTGCAGGGCCCGATACGCAGTATTTT.

V usage is TRBV23-1 and J usage is TRBJ2-3; 9 positions agree with TRBD1. TRBV23-1 is an open reading frame, and its role is uncertain. V was clipped by 1 base and J by 3 bases; unmatched bases: 8. This CDR3 has 17 residues. This CDR3 is CASSQYWDRAITDTQYF. CDR3 DNA: TGCGCCAGCAGTCAATACTGGGACAGGGCGATAACAGATACGCAGTATTTT.